Detailed here is one T cell receptor beta chain. Its antigen is currently unknown. The data were taken from a study of vaccination and CD4 T cells after COVID-19. For the study at large: Either a CEFX pool, an HIV-1 Nef pool, or no peptide was added to control cultures.

The CDR3 has 15 residues. From germline, CDR1 is LGHNA and CDR2 YNFKEQ. The V end lost 4 bases, the J end lost 2 bases, and 15 bases lay between the germline ends. Documented treatment: roughly ten-day PBMC culture with coronavirus spike peptide pools or control peptides (ViraFEST assay). At the Johns Hopkins FTIC core, DNA taken from cultured CD4+ T cells was sequenced by way of the Oncomine TCR Beta short-read assay. TCRdb independently ran MiXCR on the PCR reads; one entry per CDR3 protein. Of roughly 16,000 distinct CDR3 sequences listed, roughly 51% are singletons. The sequencing here drew on cultured CD4+ T cells from blood, taken after SARS-CoV-2 vaccination. This clonotype was obtained from a human donor with COVID-19. The rearrangement uses TRBV4-2 and TRBJ2-7; TRBD1 might be the D (7 bases). This CDR3 reads CASSPTTGRTYEQYF. CDR3 DNA: TGTGCCAGCAGCCCTACGACAGGGAGGACCTACGAGCAGTACTTC.